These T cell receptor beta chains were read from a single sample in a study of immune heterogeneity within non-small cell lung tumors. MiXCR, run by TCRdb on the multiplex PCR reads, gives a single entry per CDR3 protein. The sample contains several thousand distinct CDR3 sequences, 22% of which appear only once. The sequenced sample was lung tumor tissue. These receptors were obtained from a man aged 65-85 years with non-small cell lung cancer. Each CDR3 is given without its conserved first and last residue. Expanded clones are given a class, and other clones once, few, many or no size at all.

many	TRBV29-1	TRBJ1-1	SVLGQGEAEAF
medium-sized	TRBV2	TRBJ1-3	ASRPRLLSSGNTIY
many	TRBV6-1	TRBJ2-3	ASSPPSGTDTQY
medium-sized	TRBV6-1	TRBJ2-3	ASSTDADTQY
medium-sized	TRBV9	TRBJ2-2	ASSFRLAEAGHTGELF
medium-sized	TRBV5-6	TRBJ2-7	ASSPDAGMTYEQY
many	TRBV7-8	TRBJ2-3	ASSSLRRLSTDTQY
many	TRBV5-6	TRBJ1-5	ASSLSGGFQPQH
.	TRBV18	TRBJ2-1	ARSPPAGIPL
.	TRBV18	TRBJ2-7	ASSPTSRGDEQY
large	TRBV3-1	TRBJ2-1	ASSHNLLHNEQF
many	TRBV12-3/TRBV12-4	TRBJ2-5	ASSLREETQY
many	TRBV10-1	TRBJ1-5	ASRGSGQSGPQH
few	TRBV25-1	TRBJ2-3	ASSGTSGGADTQY
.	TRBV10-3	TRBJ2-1	AIRGQGTSEGQF
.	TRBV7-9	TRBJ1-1	ASRPPGTSDTEAF
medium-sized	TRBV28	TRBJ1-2	ASSFSSESNYGYT
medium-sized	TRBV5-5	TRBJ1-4	ASSSGQSNEKLF
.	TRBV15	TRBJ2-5	ATSRTSAAYQETQY
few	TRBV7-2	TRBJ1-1	ASSSPRGVITEAF
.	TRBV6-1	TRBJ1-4	ASSNRDQLF
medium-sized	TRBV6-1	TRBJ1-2	ASSGQNRDRGRGYT
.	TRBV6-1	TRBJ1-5	ASSPRATGQPQH
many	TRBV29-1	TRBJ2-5	SVDVGLETQY
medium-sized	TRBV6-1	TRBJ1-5	ASSTNRGSQPQH
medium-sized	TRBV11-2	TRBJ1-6	ASRKGGQLFNSPLH
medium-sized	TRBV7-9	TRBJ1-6	ASSQMTGLSPLH
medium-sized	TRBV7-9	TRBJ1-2	ASSSGAGQKANYGYT
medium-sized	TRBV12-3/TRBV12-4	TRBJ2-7	ASSSFYEQY
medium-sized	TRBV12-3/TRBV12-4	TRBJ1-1	AISLGAKNTEAF
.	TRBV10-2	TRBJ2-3	ASSEPSAPTDTQY
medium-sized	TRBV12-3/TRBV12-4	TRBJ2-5	ASSPTSGGRETQY
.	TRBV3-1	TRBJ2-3	ASSTRAGFRTDTQY
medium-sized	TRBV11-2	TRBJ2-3	ASSSPGGESTDTQY
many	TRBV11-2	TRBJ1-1	ASSLDGGQGAFSAF
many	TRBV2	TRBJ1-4	ASRTGTGGEKLF
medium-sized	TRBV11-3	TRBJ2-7	ASSLDPRDEQY
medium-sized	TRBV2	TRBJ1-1	ASMTDRHRGGNTEAF
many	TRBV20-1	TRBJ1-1	SADPGQLGTEAF
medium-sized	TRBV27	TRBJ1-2	ASSSGQGVDNYGYT
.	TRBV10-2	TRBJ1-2	ASSDRDRGGYT
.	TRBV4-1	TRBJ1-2	ASSQVGWAVHT
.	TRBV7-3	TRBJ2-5	ASSQKETQY
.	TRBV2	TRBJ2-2	ASSGPGQKVTGELF
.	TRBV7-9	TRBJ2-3	ASSLDLDTQY
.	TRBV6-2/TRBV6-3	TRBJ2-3	TSRPFDPDTQY
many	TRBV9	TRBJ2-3	ASSAGSAADTQY
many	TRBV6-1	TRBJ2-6	ASSVRGQGLGGANVLT
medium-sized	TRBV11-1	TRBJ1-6	ASSPGPMGNSPLH
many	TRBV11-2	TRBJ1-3	ASSPTGDTIY
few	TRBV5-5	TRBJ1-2	ASSLEVQDAYGYT